One sample yielded the 20 T cell receptor beta chains listed below, sequenced in a study of technical replicates of blood from several donors. Method: immunoSEQ multiplex PCR; TCRdb's copy keeps in-frame clones and lacks some. The sample carries 70,000 to 85,000 clones, roughly 97% recorded once. The sequenced sample consisted of T cells isolated from PBMCs. The receptors come from a human donor in good health.

J is TRBJ1-3 and V is TRBV9; TRBD1 agrees at 7 bases. The CDR3 is made up of 23 amino acids. CDR1 is SGDLS, CDR2 YYNGEE, per germline. V was clipped by 0 bases and J by 4 bases; unmatched bases: 28. The CDR3 nucleotides are TGTGCCAGCAGCGTAGCTGCCCCCGGAGGGGGCGCCTACCTCACCGACTTGGGAAACACCATATATTTT. Protein product: CASSVAAPGGGAYLTDLGNTIYF.

The chain is built from TRBV7-9 and TRBJ1-1; D is unclear. CDR3 length: 13 residues. The V and J ends lost 5 bases and 7 bases respectively, with 14 bases between them. CDR1 SEHNR and CDR2 FQNEAQ come from the germline V gene (reference sequence). The chain's CDR3 is CASSPTNPLEAFF. As DNA, the CDR3 is TGTGCCAGCAGCCCGACAAATCCCCTTGAAGCTTTCTTT.

The gene calls are TRBV30 and TRBJ2-1; the D gene is possibly TRBD2 (5 bases). V was clipped by 4 bases and J by 4 bases, with 8 bases between them. The length of the CDR3 is 12 residues. Germline CDR1 GTSNPN, CDR2 SVGIG (reference sequence). CDR3 DNA sequence: TGTGCCTGGACTCCGGGGTACAATGAGCAGTTCTTC. Translated, it gives CAWTPGYNEQFF.

The genes are TRBV19 and TRBJ1-4; 9 bases are shared with TRBD1. The CDR3 is made up of 16 amino acids. The junction had 6 bases not matched to a gene; V was cut back by 6 bases and J by 1 base. Germline V gene data show CDR1 as LNHDA and CDR2 as SQIVND (reference sequence). The CDR3 loop reads CASRKQGALTNEKLFF. CDR3 nucleotides: TGTGCCAGTAGGAAACAGGGGGCATTAACTAATGAAAAACTGTTTTTT.

J is TRBJ2-7 and V is TRBV5-4; the D gene is possibly TRBD2 (6 bases). Trimming stripped 4 bases from V and 0 bases from J, with 14 bases between. The V gene's germline CDR1 is SGHNT and CDR2 YYREEE (reference sequence). This CDR3 region has 15 residues. This CDR3 is CASSVSGGLSYEQYF. In DNA form, the CDR3 reads TGTGCCAGCAGCGTTAGCGGAGGACTCTCCTACGAGCAGTACTTC.

The rearrangement joins TRBV7-8 to TRBJ2-7; D call uncertain. This CDR3 has 12 residues. Trimming shortened V by 6 bases and J by 1 base, and 7 bases separated the two germline ends. Germline assignment: CDR1 SGHVS and CDR2 FQNEAQ. DNA of the CDR3: TGTGCCAGCAGGAGCTCTTCCTACGAGCAGTACTTC. Protein: CASRSSSYEQYF.

This clone came up once. The V call is TRBV27, the J call TRBJ2-5, with D perhaps matching TRBD1 (6 bases). The CDR3 is 14 residues long. Germline V gene data show CDR1 as MNHEY and CDR2 as SMNVEV (reference sequence). V lost 6 bases and J lost 2, with 13 bases in between. The CDR3 region is CASSPAGTQETQYF. The CDR3 DNA reads as TGTGCCAGCAGCCCAGCCGGGACACAAGAGACCCAGTACTTC.

The chain joins TRBV7-3 to TRBJ2-2, with a possible D match to TRBD2 (6 bases). Per germline, CDR1 SGHTA and CDR2 FQGTGA. This CDR3 has 16 amino acids. V dropped 5 bases and J dropped 0 bases, with 13 bases sitting between them. CDR3 nucleotide sequence: TGTGCCAGCAGCCCTCTAGCGAACGCGAACACCGGGGAGCTGTTTTTT. Amino acids: CASSPLANANTGELFF.

V usage is TRBV30 and J usage is TRBJ1-5; D might be TRBD1 (6 bases). Germline V gene sequence: CDR1 GTSNPN, CDR2 SVGIG (reference sequence). The length of the CDR3 is 18 residues. The CDR3 loop is CASGLAKDSGMGNQPQHF. CDR3 nucleotide sequence: TGTGCGAGCGGTCTTGCGAAGGACAGCGGGATGGGCAATCAGCCCCAGCATTTT.

This chain connects TRBV6-4 to TRBJ2-3; 11 bases are shared with TRBD1. Germline V gene data show CDR1 as MRHNA and CDR2 as SNTAGT. The CDR3 spans 14 residues. Trimming cost V 4 bases and J 4 bases; bases outside gene matches: 1. The CDR3 loop is CASSAGQGADTQYF. The CDR3, as DNA: TGTGCCAGCAGTGCGGGACAGGGGGCAGATACGCAGTATTTT.

The rearrangement uses TRBV9 and TRBJ2-1, with TRBD1 identical over 9 bases. Germline V gives CDR1 SGDLS, CDR2 YYNGEE. V was pared by 3 bases and J by 6 bases, with 1 base of the junction left unmatched. This CDR3 is 13 amino acids long. DNA of the CDR3: TGTGCCAGCAGCGCGGGACAGGGCAATGAGCAGTTCTTC. Protein product: CASSAGQGNEQFF.

This clone was seen a few times. The chain couples TRBV11-2 to TRBJ2-7; no clear D. The CDR3 consists of 13 residues. CDR1 and CDR2 from the germline V gene are SGHAT and FQNNGV. V lost 1 base, J lost 4 bases, and 8 bases lay in between. CDR3 residues: CASSLALEYEQYF. The CDR3, as DNA: TGTGCCAGCAGCTTAGCGTTAGAATACGAGCAGTACTTC.

The J gene is TRBJ1-2, the V gene TRBV5-1; D is perhaps TRBD1 (5 bases). The CDR3 runs to 12 residues. The ends were cut back, 2 bases at V and 8 bases at J, with 10 bases in the middle. The germline V gene has CDR1 SGHRS and CDR2 YFSETQ. CDR3 residues: CASSFRDEGYTF. CDR3 bases: TGCGCCAGCAGCTTCAGGGATGAAGGCTACACCTTC.

The CDR3 spells CASSFSGSSYEQYF. CDR3 in DNA: TGCGCCAGCAGCTTTAGCGGGAGCTCCTACGAGCAGTACTTC. The V gene is TRBV5-1, the J gene TRBJ2-7; 9 bases map to TRBD2. The CDR3 runs to 14 residues. V lost 2 bases, J lost 0 bases, and 0 bases stayed unmatched. CDR1 SGHRS and CDR2 YFSETQ come from the germline V gene.

The genes are TRBV28 and TRBJ1-2, with 10 bases lining up with TRBD1. The CDR3 spans 14 residues. Germline assignment: CDR1 MDHEN and CDR2 SYDVKM. The trim removed 8 bases at V and 8 bases at J, leaving 11 bases unmatched. The CDR3 DNA reads as TGTGCCAGCGATGTCCCGACAGGGGGCGGGGGCTACACCTTC. Translated: CASDVPTGGGGYTF.

This chain links TRBV28 with TRBJ1-5, with 10 bases aligning to TRBD1. V was clipped by 7 bases and J by 3 bases; unmatched bases: 9. The CDR3 contains 16 residues. Germline loops: CDR1 MDHEN, CDR2 SYDVKM. The CDR3 loop reads CASTSSGTGDNQPQHF. Here the CDR3 DNA reads TGTGCCAGCACATCGTCCGGGACAGGGGACAATCAGCCCCAGCATTTT.

The chain is built from TRBV30 and TRBJ1-2; D gene ambiguous. The CDR3 spans 14 residues. V was clipped by 1 base and J by 0 bases, with 9 bases between them. Germline-derived CDR1 and CDR2 are GTSNPN and SVGIG (reference sequence). Here the CDR3 reads CAWSGVESNYGYTF. The CDR3, as DNA: TGTGCCTGGAGTGGAGTCGAGTCTAACTATGGCTACACCTTC.

The chain recombines TRBV19 with TRBJ1-1, with D perhaps TRBD1 (5 bases). Per germline, CDR1 LNHDA and CDR2 SQIVND (reference sequence). Trimming removed 3 bases from V and 4 bases from J, with 12 bases in between. This CDR3 is 14 amino acids long. CDR3 sequence (DNA): TGTGCCAGTAGTATCGCCGACAGCTTCACTGAAGCTTTCTTT. It specifies CASSIADSFTEAFF.

For this clone: Other DNA sequences in this sample translate to the same CDR3. This sequence joins TRBV6-1 and TRBJ1-5; tentatively, D is TRBD1 (6 bases). Deletions cut 3 bases from V and 7 bases from J, with 10 bases between. CDR3 length equals 13 residues. Looked up from germline, CDR1 is MNHNS and CDR2 is SASEGT. The CDR3 nucleotides are TGTGCCAGCAGTGACAGGGGAGGGCAGCCCCAGCATTTT. It codes for CASSDRGGQPQHF.

The chain has TRBV7-2 and TRBJ2-1; TRBD2 matches at 10 bases. The CDR3 runs 14 residues. V lost 8 bases and J lost 7; bases outside the gene matches: 8. Per the germline V gene, CDR1 is SGHTA and CDR2 is FQGNSA. CDR3 DNA sequence: TGTGCCAGCCCGATAGCGGGAGGTGGGAATGAGCAGTTCTTC. This gives the protein CASPIAGGGNEQFF.